What follows are 21 T cell receptor beta chains derived from one specimen sequenced in a study of blood T cell repertoires in COVID-19. Repertoires were generated with immunoSEQ multiplex PCR, while TCRdb's copy carries only in-frame clones and drops some. The sample has about 270,000 clones; about 89% are singletons. Sequencing was carried out using peripheral blood. The receptors here all came from a woman between 50 and 59 years old with acute or convalescent COVID-19.

This chain joins TRBV5-1 and TRBJ1-5; no clear D gene. Trimming removed 0 bases at V and 0 bases at J, with 7 bases between. The CDR3 totals 15 residues. Germline CDR1 reads SGHRS; CDR2 reads YFSETQ. The chain's CDR3 is CASSLDVYSNQPQHF. The CDR3 nucleotides read TGCGCCAGCAGCTTGGACGTCTATAGCAATCAGCCCCAGCATTTT.

The chain has TRBV19 and TRBJ1-2, with 7 positions matching TRBD1. The CDR3 length is 14 residues. With V trimmed by 1 base and J by 4 bases, 3 bases remained unmatched. Germline V gives CDR1 LNHDA, CDR2 SQIVND (reference sequence). CDR3: CASSIGQGPYGYTF. As DNA, the CDR3 is TGTGCCAGTAGTATAGGACAGGGCCCCTATGGCTACACCTTC.

The rearrangement links TRBV27 to TRBJ1-1, with TRBD1 matching 11 bases. There are 17 residues in the CDR3. The V and J ends lost 3 bases and 4 bases, in that order; junction bases with no gene match: 10. In germline, CDR1 is MNHEY, CDR2 SMNVEV (reference sequence). CDR3: CASSLSRDRGSVTEAFF. The DNA for the CDR3 is TGTGCCAGCAGTTTGTCCCGGGACAGGGGGTCGGTCACTGAAGCTTTCTTT.

V and J are TRBV9 and TRBJ1-1; no clear D gene. V lost 2 bases and J 4 bases, leaving 12 bases between the germline ends. Looked up from germline, CDR1 is SGDLS and CDR2 is YYNGEE. This CDR3 is 14 amino acids long. CDR3 sequence (DNA): TGTGCCAGCAGCGTGGCCGGGAGGACCACTGAAGCTTTCTTT. Encoded protein: CASSVAGRTTEAFF.

This clone was seen just once. The V and J genes are TRBV18 and TRBJ1-4; no clear D gene. The ends were cut back, 0 bases at V and 4 bases at J, with 9 bases in the middle. The CDR3 covers 15 residues. CDR1 and CDR2 from the germline V gene are KGHSH and LQKENI. The CDR3 reads CASSPPREFNEKLFF. For the CDR3, the DNA is TGTGCCAGCTCACCACCGCGAGAATTTAATGAAAAACTGTTTTTT. Full variable domain (remainder filled in from reference TRBV18 and TRBJ1-4): NAGVMQNPRHLVRRRGQEARLRCSPMKGHSHVYWYRQLPEEGLKFMVYLQKENIIDESGMPKERFSAEFPKEGPSILRIQQVVRGDSAAYFCASSPPREFNEKLFFGSGTQLSVL.

This clone was detected once. The chain couples TRBV7-9 to TRBJ2-5; 9 bases are shared with TRBD1. V lost 6 bases to trimming and J lost 5 bases; unmatched junction nucleotides: 4. The CDR3 extends over 13 amino acids. Per germline, CDR1 SEHNR and CDR2 FQNEAQ (reference sequence). The DNA of the CDR3 is TGTGCCAGCAGACAGGGGGCGACGGAGACCCAGTACTTC. Amino acid sequence: CASRQGATETQYF. Together with reference TRBV7-9 and TRBJ2-5, the CDR3 gives the full variable domain: DTGVSQNPRHKITKRGQNVTFRCDPISEHNRLYWYRQTLGQGPEFLTYFQNEAQLEKSRLLSDRFSAERPKGSFSTLEIQRTEQGDSAMYLCASRQGATETQYFGPGTRLLVL.

The chain couples TRBV19 to TRBJ2-5; D perhaps matches TRBD1 (6 bases). CDR1 and CDR2 from the germline V gene are LNHDA and SQIVND (reference sequence). The CDR3 sequence is 14 residues long. Trimming cost V 5 bases and J 5 bases, with 15 bases left between them. CDR3 in DNA: TGTGCCAGTAGTGAGTGGACAGCGCGGGAGACCCAGTACTTC. Translation gives CASSEWTARETQYF.

This chain connects TRBV4-2 to TRBJ1-2; D is undetermined. CDR3 size: 15 residues. Germline-derived CDR1 and CDR2 are LGHNA and YNFKEQ. Deletions cut 0 bases from V and 3 bases from J, with 11 bases between. CDR3 nucleotides: TGTGCCAGCAGCCAAGAGGCACGTGCGGACTATGGCTACACCTTC. Residues: CASSQEARADYGYTF.

The chain couples TRBV18 to TRBJ2-2; 8 bases map to TRBD1. The CDR3 covers 14 residues. With V trimmed by 8 bases and J by 8 bases, 10 bases remained unmatched. The germline V gene has CDR1 KGHSH and CDR2 LQKENI. The DNA of the CDR3 is TGTGCCAGCGTACCGGGACAGGCACAGGGGGAGCTGTTTTTT. Encoded protein: CASVPGQAQGELFF.

V and J are TRBV7-8 and TRBJ2-7; the D is unclear. CDR3 length equals 12 residues. The ends were cut back, 5 bases at V and 0 bases at J, with 5 bases in the middle. CDR1 and CDR2 (germline): SGHVS, FQNEAQ. The CDR3 DNA reads as TGTGCCAGCAGCCGGGCCTCCTACGAGCAGTACTTC. Translating gives CASSRASYEQYF.

The chain joins TRBV27 to TRBJ2-1; D may be TRBD1 (6 bases). The CDR3 has 16 residues. Germline V CDR1 and CDR2: MNHEY, SMNVEV (reference sequence). The V end was cut by 5 bases, the J end by 0 bases, with 14 bases between. The CDR3 DNA is TGTGCCAGCAGTCTGAGCTGGGACACCTCCTACAATGAGCAGTTCTTC. The encoded protein is CASSLSWDTSYNEQFF.

J is TRBJ2-5 and V is TRBV30; D is unclear. V shed 0 bases and J shed 6 bases, with 5 bases lying between them. This CDR3 comprises 11 residues. Germline loops: CDR1 GTSNPN, CDR2 SVGIG (reference sequence). CDR3 bases: TGTGCCTGGAGTGTCGAGCAGACCCAGTACTTC. It specifies CAWSVEQTQYF.

The chain employs TRBV5-4 and TRBJ2-2, with TRBD2 identical over 10 bases. Germline loops: CDR1 SGHNT, CDR2 YYREEE (reference sequence). CDR3 length: 16 amino acids. Trimming removed 3 bases from V and 1 base from J; junction bases left unmatched: 3. The CDR3 is CASSSRTSGNTGELFF. For the CDR3, the DNA is TGTGCCAGCAGCTCGAGGACTAGCGGGAACACCGGGGAGCTGTTTTTT.

V is TRBV19 and J is TRBJ1-5; a weak D match, TRBD1 (6 bases). This CDR3 has 15 amino acids. Germline loops: CDR1 LNHDA, CDR2 SQIVND (reference sequence). Trimming took off 11 bases at V and 0 bases at J, with 17 bases between the two ends. CDR3 loop: CASSYRTDSNQPQHF. The DNA for the CDR3 is TGTGCCTCCTCTTACCGGACAGATAGCAATCAGCCCCAGCATTTT.

J is TRBJ2-2 and V is TRBV3-1 (or the pseudogene TRBV3-2); unclear D gene. V lost 2 bases and J 2 bases, leaving 6 bases between the germline ends. The CDR3 contains 14 residues. CDR1 and CDR2 from the germline V gene are LGHDT and YNNKEL (reference sequence). The CDR3: CASSQPVNTGELFF. The CDR3 DNA follows: TGTGCCAGCAGCCAACCTGTAAACACCGGGGAGCTGTTTTTT.

A remark on this clone: This CDR3 is also generated by other DNA sequences in the sample. The rearrangement joins TRBV5-1 to TRBJ2-1; a weak D match, TRBD1 (6 bases). The CDR3 loop spans 15 amino acids. The germline CDR1 and CDR2 sequences are SGHRS and YFSETQ. Trimming took 0 bases from V and 4 from J, leaving 11 bases between them. The CDR3, as DNA: TGCGCCAGCAGCTTGGCGGCAGGGGAATACAATGAGCAGTTCTTC. It encodes CASSLAAGEYNEQFF.

CDR3: CASSPRRLAGFNEQFF. The CDR3 DNA reads TGTGCCAGTAGTCCTCGCCGACTAGCGGGATTCAATGAGCAGTTCTTC. The rearrangement links TRBV19 to TRBJ2-1, with 11 bases lining up with TRBD2. Germline-derived CDR1 and CDR2 are LNHDA and SQIVND (reference sequence). V lost 5 bases and J lost 6; bases outside the gene matches: 9. The CDR3 is 16 residues long.

The J gene is TRBJ1-6, the V gene TRBV13, with D possibly being TRBD1 (6 bases). Trimming left V 5 bases short and J 10 bases short, with 12 bases between. This CDR3 region has 13 residues. Germline CDR1 PRHDT, CDR2 FYEKMQ (reference sequence). In DNA, the CDR3 is TGTGCCAGCAGCGCCGGGGGGGGCTCACCCCTCCACTTT. Translating gives CASSAGGGSPLHF. The entire variable domain, with the rest obtained from reference TRBV13 and TRBJ1-6, is as follows: AAGVIQSPRHLIKEKRETATLKCYPIPRHDTVYWYQQGPGQDPQFLISFYEKMQSDKGSIPDRFSAQQFSDYHSELNMSSLELGDSALYFCASSAGGGSPLHFGNGTRLTVT.

This chain uses TRBV28 with TRBJ2-7, with D hard to call. Germline V gene lookup returns CDR1 MDHEN and CDR2 SYDVKM. V shed 2 bases and J shed 5 bases, with 7 bases lying between them. This CDR3 has 12 residues. The CDR3 nucleotides are TGTGCCAGCAGTTTAAGAGAGCACGAGCAGTACTTC. Its protein is CASSLREHEQYF.

The chain carries TRBV28 and TRBJ1-5, with D possibly TRBD1 on 5 matching bases. This CDR3 contains 17 residues. V gave up 1 base and J gave up 6 bases, with 19 bases separating them. CDR1 MDHEN and CDR2 SYDVKM come from the germline V gene. The CDR3 reads CASSLLGLRQRGQPQHF. In nucleotides, the CDR3 is TGTGCCAGCAGTTTATTGGGACTGCGGCAACGGGGTCAGCCCCAGCATTTT.

This clone turned up a few times. J is TRBJ1-4 and V is TRBV6-1; 10 positions agree with TRBD1. This CDR3 is built from 15 residues. The V and J ends lost 1 base and 8 bases, in that order; junction bases with no gene match: 4. CDR1 and CDR2 from the germline V gene are MNHNS and SASEGT. CDR3 region: CASSEGGQGGEKLFF. Written as DNA, the CDR3 is TGTGCCAGCAGTGAAGGTGGACAGGGGGGGGAAAAACTGTTTTTT.